This is a list of T cell receptor beta chains from one sample in a study of OX40 agonist ivuxolimab in advanced cancers. Libraries were prepared by immunoSEQ multiplex PCR; TCRdb keeps only in-frame clonotypes and omits some of them. In the table there are about 34,000 clones, 80% to 95% of which are singletons. The source material was CD4+ or CD8+ T cells sorted from blood, sampled in a trial of the OX40 agonist ivuxolimab. The receptors stem from an adult with an advanced solid tumor such as melanoma, head and neck, liver or kidney cancer. The CDR3 runs from the conserved cysteine through the conserved F or W. D genes are given only for firm matches. The size entry is marked missing in some rows and otherwise reads once, few, many or a size class.

15	TRBV7-9	.	TRBJ2-5	TRBD1	CASSPRRGSVETQYF	TGTGCCAGCAGCCCCCGCAGGGGGAGTGTAGAGACCCAGTACTTC
14	TRBV2	.	TRBJ2-7	.	CASSEGVGGYEQYF	TGTGCCAGCAGTGAAGGGGTAGGGGGCTACGAGCAGTACTTC
15	TRBV2	.	TRBJ1-6	.	CASSPPRGAPGALHF	TGTGCCAGCAGTCCCCCGCGGGGGGCCCCCGGGGCCCTCCACTTT
18	TRBV30	.	TRBJ2-2	TRBD1	CAWWGGTGGNGGTGELFF	TGTGCCTGGTGGGGCGGGACAGGGGGCAATGGAGGGACCGGGGAGCTGTTTTTT
15	TRBV5-1	.	TRBJ1-4	.	CASSLEGRGHEKLFF	TGCGCCAGCAGCTTGGAGGGTCGGGGTCATGAAAAACTGTTTTTT
14	TRBV28	.	TRBJ2-7	.	CASSSHPQGREQYF	TGTGCCAGCAGCTCTCATCCGCAGGGTCGGGAGCAGTACTTC
15	TRBV27	.	TRBJ2-1	.	CASRDLDRSYNEQFF	TGTGCCAGCAGGGACCTGGACAGAAGCTACAATGAGCAGTTCTTC
15	TRBV7-6	.	TRBJ2-2	.	CASSLFSMNTGELFF	TGTGCCAGCAGCTTATTCTCCATGAACACCGGGGAGCTGTTTTTT
13	TRBV7-2	few	TRBJ1-6	.	CASSSQGMEALHF	TGTGCCAGCAGTTCACAGGGAATGGAGGCCCTCCACTTT
14	TRBV2	.	TRBJ2-7	.	CASSLGTDPYEQYF	TGTGCCAGCAGTTTAGGGACTGACCCCTACGAGCAGTACTTC
16	TRBV19	.	TRBJ2-2	TRBD1	CASSVRGGDGTGELFF	TGTGCCAGTAGTGTTAGAGGGGGCGACGGCACCGGGGAGCTGTTTTTT
15	TRBV6-6	.	TRBJ1-5	TRBD1	CASSKLDRDLGSQHF	TGTGCCAGCAGCAAACTGGACAGGGACCTAGGGTCCCAGCATTTT
13	TRBV7-3	.	TRBJ1-1	.	CASSLTGTHEAFF	TGTGCCAGCAGCTTAACAGGGACCCATGAAGCTTTCTTT
16	TRBV5-5	.	TRBJ2-7	.	CASSWRPSEGTYEQYF	TGTGCCAGCAGCTGGAGGCCTAGCGAAGGGACCTACGAGCAGTACTTC
14	TRBV10-1	.	TRBJ2-1	TRBD1	CASSGTGVYNEQFF	TGCGCCAGCAGCGGGACAGGGGTTTACAATGAGCAGTTCTTC
14	TRBV27	.	TRBJ2-7	.	CATKTLFSSYEQYF	TGTGCCACCAAGACACTATTTAGCTCCTACGAGCAGTACTTC
13	TRBV7-9	few	TRBJ1-1	.	CASSLVWGTEAFF	TGTGCCAGCAGCTTAGTTTGGGGAACTGAAGCTTTCTTT
16	TRBV27	.	TRBJ1-4	.	CASRVRETATNEKLFF	TGTGCCAGCAGGGTTCGGGAGACAGCAACTAATGAAAAACTGTTTTTT
13	TRBV6-1	.	TRBJ2-7	.	CASSARGNHEQYF	TGTGCCAGCAGTGCGAGGGGGAACCACGAGCAGTACTTC
13	TRBV2	.	TRBJ2-2	.	CASSGDRTGELFF	TGTGCCAGCAGTGGGGATCGCACCGGGGAGCTGTTTTTT
16	TRBV6-1	.	TRBJ2-2	TRBD1	CASSETRTGGFGELFF	TGTGCCAGCAGTGAAACTAGGACAGGGGGATTCGGGGAGCTGTTTTTT
17	TRBV7-6	.	TRBJ2-7	TRBD1	CASSYKGWQGASYEQYF	TGTGCCAGCAGCTATAAAGGGTGGCAGGGGGCCTCCTACGAGCAGTACTTC